This T cell receptor beta chain was profiled in a study of control samples from healthy donors and cancer patients. Clones were read by immunoSEQ multiplex PCR, and TCRdb kept only the in-frame ones, dropping some. The repertoire holds some 130,000 clones, with over 80% as singletons. V shed 4 bases, J shed 0 bases, and the junction held 7 bases outside the gene matches. The CDR3 consists of 18 residues. CDR1 SGHDN and CDR2 FVKESK come from the germline V gene. The TCR comes from a woman in her forties or fifties in good health. The rearrangement uses TRBV14 and TRBJ2-3, with 13 bases identical to TRBD2. Material: blood. CDR3 in amino acids: CASSPGTSGIRSTDTQYF. The CDR3 DNA follows: TGTGCCAGCAGCCCCGGGACTAGCGGGATCCGTAGCACAGATACGCAGTATTTT.